The T cell receptor beta chain under discussion was sequenced for a study of blood T cell repertoires in COVID-19. Background on the study: Acute and convalescent COVID-19 samples came from the United States, Italy and Spain.

One Seattle source followed patients from active infection through their disease course. In the original processing: Amplification from reference gene primers served as the basis for estimated nucleated cell counts. Produced via immunoSEQ multiplex PCR; TCRdb's table is partial and in-frame only. That table supplies the V and J calls and clone size; D and trimming were determined from the DNA. The data contain roughly 400,000 clones, around 87% of them seen just once; the ten biggest clones take up 2.3%. This CDR3 spans 15 amino acids. CDR1 LNHDA and CDR2 SQIVND come from the germline V gene (reference sequence). V was pared by 3 bases and J by 4 bases, with 3 bases of the junction left unmatched.

Material for sequencing was peripheral blood. The J gene is TRBJ2-2, the V gene TRBV19, with 9 bases fitting TRBD2. The receptor's source is a woman aged 55-70 years with COVID-19, enrolled during active disease. This CDR3 is CASSIERGATGELFF. For the CDR3, the DNA is TGTGCCAGTAGTATTGAGCGGGGGGCCACCGGGGAGCTGTTTTTT.